This T cell receptor beta chain was sequenced during a study of OX40 agonist ivuxolimab in advanced cancers. TCRdb's table, derived via immunoSEQ multiplex PCR, lists solely in-frame clones and lacks some. The table includes more than 45,000 clones, roughly four fifths detected once. The V end lost 4 bases, the J end lost 2 bases, and 6 bases lay between the germline ends. This CDR3 contains 12 residues. Germline CDR1 and CDR2: SGHRS and YFSETQ. The receptor comes from an adult with an advanced solid tumor such as melanoma, head and neck, liver or kidney cancer. The input for sequencing was CD4+ or CD8+ T cells sorted from blood, taken in a trial of the OX40 agonist ivuxolimab. The chain links TRBV5-1 to TRBJ1-2; no firm D call. CDR3 sequence (DNA): TGCGCCAGCAGCCCCGGAAACTATGGCTACACCTTC. Protein product: CASSPGNYGYTF.